The clone carrying this T cell receptor beta chain was seen ten or more times. This entry comes from a study of Graves' ophthalmopathy and Graves' hyperthyroidism. Per the germline V gene, CDR1 is SEHNR and CDR2 is FQNEAQ (reference sequence). The CDR3 has 15 amino acids. Trimming pared 5 bases from V and 5 bases from J, leaving 18 bases between. Stable hyperthyroid donors showed no ophthalmopathy during 18 months follow-up. What supplied the PBMCs was roughly 9.7 ml of fresh peripheral blood. Amplified TCR beta CDR3 regions were obtained using RNA transcripts as template. An opening RT-PCR round employed HTBI primers and preceded a second-round multiplex PCR. TCRdb reprocessed the multiplex PCR reads with MiXCR, giving one entry per CDR3 protein. The sample records hundreds of thousands of distinct CDR3 sequences, roughly 21% being singletons.

The clonotype originates from a woman under 30 with stable Graves' hyperthyroidism. The J gene is TRBJ2-5, the V gene TRBV7-9; perhaps TRBD1 as D (6 bases). Sequenced sample: peripheral blood. DNA for the CDR3: TGTGCCAGCAGCCGGTTCCGGCAGGGGCGGGAGACCCAGTACTTC. This codes for CASSRFRQGRETQYF.